Below, 2 T cell receptor beta chains from the same sample are listed, as sequenced in a study of blood T cell repertoires in COVID-19. Sequencing was performed with immunoSEQ multiplex PCR; in TCRdb, only in-frame clones are kept and a portion is missing. The data show tens of thousands of clones, roughly two thirds seen once. Sequenced sample: peripheral blood. The receptors here all came from a woman between 70 and 85 years old with acute or convalescent COVID-19.

This rearrangement joins TRBV7-3 to TRBJ1-1; D gene ambiguous. The ends were cut back, 2 bases at V and 11 bases at J, with 15 bases in the middle. Germline assignment: CDR1 SGHTA and CDR2 FQGTGA. The CDR3 extends over 13 amino acids. The CDR3 DNA reads TGTGCCAGCAGCTTAGGAGCCGGCCCCGTGGCTTTCTTT. It is translated as CASSLGAGPVAFF.

The CDR3 is CASSSLTRQGQPQHF. The CDR3 bases are TGTGCCAGCAGTTCTCTAACCCGACAGGGTCAGCCCCAGCATTTT. The chain has TRBV27 and TRBJ1-5; TRBD1 aligns across 7 bases. The CDR3 is made up of 15 amino acids. The germline V gene has CDR1 MNHEY and CDR2 SMNVEV (reference sequence). Trimming at V came to 4 bases and at J to 6 bases, leaving 9 bases not matched to a gene.